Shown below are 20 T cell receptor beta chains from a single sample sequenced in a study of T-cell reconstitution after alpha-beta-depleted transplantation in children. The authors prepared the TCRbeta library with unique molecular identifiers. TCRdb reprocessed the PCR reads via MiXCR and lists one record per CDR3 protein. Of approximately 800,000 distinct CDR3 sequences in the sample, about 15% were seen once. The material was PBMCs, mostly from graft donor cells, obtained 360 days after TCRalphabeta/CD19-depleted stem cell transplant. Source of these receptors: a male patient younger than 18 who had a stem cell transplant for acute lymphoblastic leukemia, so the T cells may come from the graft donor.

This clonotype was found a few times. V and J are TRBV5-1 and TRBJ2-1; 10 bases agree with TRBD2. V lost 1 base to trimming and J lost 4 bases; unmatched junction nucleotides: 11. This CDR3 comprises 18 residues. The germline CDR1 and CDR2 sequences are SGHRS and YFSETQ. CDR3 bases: TGCGCCAGCAGCTTGCCTCCCCCTAGCGGGAGCCTGTACAATGAGCAGTTCTTC. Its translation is CASSLPPPSGSLYNEQFF.

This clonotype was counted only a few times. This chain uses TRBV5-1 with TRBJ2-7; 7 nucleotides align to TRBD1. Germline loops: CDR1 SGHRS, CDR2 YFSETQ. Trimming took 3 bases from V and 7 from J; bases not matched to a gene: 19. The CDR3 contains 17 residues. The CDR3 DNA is TGCGCCAGCAGCTCGGCCACATCGACAGGGAGACGGTGGGAGCAGTACTTC. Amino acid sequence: CASSSATSTGRRWEQYF.

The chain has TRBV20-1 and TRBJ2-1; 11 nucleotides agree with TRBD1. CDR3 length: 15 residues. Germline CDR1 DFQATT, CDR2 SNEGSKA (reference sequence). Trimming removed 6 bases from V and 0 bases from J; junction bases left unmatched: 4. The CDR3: CSARTGGGSYNEQFF. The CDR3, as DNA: TGCAGTGCGAGGACAGGGGGCGGCTCCTACAATGAGCAGTTCTTC.

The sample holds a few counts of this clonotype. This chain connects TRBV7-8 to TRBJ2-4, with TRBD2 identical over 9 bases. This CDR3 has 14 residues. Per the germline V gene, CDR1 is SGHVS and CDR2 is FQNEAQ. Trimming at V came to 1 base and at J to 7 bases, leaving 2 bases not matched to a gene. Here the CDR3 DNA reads TGTGCCAGCAGCTTAGAGGCGGGAGGGAACATTCAGTACTTC. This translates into CASSLEAGGNIQYF. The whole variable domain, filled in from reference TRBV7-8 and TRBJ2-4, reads GAGVSQSPRYKVAKRGQDVALRCDPISGHVSLFWYQQALGQGPEFLTYFQNEAQLDKSGLPSDRFFAERPEGSVSTLKIQRTQQEDSAVYLCASSLEAGGNIQYFGAGTRLSVL.

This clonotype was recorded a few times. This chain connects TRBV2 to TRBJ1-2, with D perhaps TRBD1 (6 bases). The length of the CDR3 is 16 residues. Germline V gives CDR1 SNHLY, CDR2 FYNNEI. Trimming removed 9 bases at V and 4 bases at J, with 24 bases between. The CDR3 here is CASSLRWTAHSYGYTF. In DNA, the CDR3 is TGTGCCAGTAGCCTAAGGTGGACAGCCCATTCCTATGGCTACACCTTC.

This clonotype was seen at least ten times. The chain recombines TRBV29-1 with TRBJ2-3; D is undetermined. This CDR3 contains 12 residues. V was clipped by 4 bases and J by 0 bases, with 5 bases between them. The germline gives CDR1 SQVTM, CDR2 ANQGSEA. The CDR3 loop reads CSVGTSTDTQYF. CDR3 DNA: TGCAGCGTTGGTACCAGCACAGATACGCAGTATTTT.

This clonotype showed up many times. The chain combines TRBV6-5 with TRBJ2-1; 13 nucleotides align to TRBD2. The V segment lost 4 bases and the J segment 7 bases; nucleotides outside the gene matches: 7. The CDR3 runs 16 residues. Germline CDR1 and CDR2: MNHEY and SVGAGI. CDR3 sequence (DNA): TGTGCCAGCAGTTCCCTACTAGCGGGAGGGCCAAATGAGCAGTTCTTC. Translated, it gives CASSSLLAGGPNEQFF.

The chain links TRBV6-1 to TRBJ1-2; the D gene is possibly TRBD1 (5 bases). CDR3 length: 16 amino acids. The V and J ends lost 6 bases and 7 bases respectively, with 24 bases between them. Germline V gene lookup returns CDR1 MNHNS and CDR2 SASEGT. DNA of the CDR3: TGTGCCAGCAGCCACGGGGCAGCTGGAGCTATGAGTGGCTACACCTTC. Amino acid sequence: CASSHGAAGAMSGYTF.

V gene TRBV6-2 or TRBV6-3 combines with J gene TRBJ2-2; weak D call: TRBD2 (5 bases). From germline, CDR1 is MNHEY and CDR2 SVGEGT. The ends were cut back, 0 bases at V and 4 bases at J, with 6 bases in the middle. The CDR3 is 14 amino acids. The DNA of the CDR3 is TGTGCCAGCAGTTACTCGGGAGCCACCGGGGAGCTGTTTTTT. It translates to CASSYSGATGELFF.

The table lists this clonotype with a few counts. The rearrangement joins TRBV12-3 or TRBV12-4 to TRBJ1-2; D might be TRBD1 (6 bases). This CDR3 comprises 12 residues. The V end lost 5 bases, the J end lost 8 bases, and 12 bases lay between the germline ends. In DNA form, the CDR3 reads TGTGCCAGCAGTGGCTACAGGGACGGCTACACCTTC. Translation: CASSGYRDGYTF.

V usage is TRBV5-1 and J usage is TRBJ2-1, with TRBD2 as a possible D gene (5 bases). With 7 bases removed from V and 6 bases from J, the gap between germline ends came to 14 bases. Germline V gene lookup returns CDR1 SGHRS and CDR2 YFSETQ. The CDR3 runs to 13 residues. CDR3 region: CASPGSRGNEQFF. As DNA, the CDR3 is TGCGCCAGCCCGGGGTCTCGTGGCAATGAGCAGTTCTTC.

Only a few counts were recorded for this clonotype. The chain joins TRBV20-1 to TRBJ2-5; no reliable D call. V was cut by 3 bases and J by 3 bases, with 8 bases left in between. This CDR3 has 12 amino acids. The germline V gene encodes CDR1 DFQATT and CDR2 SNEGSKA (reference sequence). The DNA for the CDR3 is TGCAGTGCTAGGCAAGGAAAAGAGACCCAGTACTTC. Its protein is CSARQGKETQYF.

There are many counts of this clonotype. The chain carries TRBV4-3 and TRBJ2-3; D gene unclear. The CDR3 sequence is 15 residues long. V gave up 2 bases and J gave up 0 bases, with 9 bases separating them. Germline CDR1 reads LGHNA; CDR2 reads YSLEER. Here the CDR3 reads CASSQTPRSTDTQYF. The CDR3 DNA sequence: TGCGCCAGCAGCCAAACCCCTCGTAGCACAGATACGCAGTATTTT.

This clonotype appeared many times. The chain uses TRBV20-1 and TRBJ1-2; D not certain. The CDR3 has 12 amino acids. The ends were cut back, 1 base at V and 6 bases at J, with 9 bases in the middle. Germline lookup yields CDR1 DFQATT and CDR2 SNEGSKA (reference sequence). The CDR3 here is CSARGADHGYTF. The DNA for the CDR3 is TGCAGTGCTAGAGGGGCAGACCATGGCTACACCTTC.

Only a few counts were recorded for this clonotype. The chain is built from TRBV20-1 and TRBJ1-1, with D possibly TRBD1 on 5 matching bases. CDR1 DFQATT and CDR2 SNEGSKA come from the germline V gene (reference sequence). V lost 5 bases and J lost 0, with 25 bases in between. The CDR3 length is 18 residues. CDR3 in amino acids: CSAGSAPGRGEMNTEAFF. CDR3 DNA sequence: TGCAGTGCTGGGTCGGCGCCAGGGAGGGGAGAAATGAACACTGAAGCTTTCTTT.

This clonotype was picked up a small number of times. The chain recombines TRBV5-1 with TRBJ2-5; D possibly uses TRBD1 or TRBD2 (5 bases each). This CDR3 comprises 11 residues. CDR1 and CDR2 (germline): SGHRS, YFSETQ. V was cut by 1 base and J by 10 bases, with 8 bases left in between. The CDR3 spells CASSLLGDQYF. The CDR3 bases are TGCGCCAGCAGCTTGTTGGGGGACCAGTACTTC.

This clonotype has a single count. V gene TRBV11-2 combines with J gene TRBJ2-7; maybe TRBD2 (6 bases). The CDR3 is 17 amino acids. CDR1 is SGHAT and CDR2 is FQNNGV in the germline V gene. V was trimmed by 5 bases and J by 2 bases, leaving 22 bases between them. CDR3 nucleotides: TGTGCCAGCAGCCCCCCTCTTTGGAGTAGCGGAACCTACGAGCAGTACTTC. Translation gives CASSPPLWSSGTYEQYF.

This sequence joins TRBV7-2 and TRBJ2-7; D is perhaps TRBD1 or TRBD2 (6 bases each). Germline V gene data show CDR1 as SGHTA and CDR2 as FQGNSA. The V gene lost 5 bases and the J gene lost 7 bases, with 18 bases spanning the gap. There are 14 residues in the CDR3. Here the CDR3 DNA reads TGTGCCAGCAGCCTACGGGGGCGGGCTGGGGAGCAGTACTTC. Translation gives CASSLRGRAGEQYF.

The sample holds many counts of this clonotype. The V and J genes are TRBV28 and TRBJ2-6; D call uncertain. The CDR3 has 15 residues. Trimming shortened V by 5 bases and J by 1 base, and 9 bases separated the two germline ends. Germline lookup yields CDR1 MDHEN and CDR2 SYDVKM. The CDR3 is CASSVIPSGANVLTF. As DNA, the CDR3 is TGTGCCAGCAGTGTAATCCCGTCTGGGGCCAACGTCCTGACTTTC.

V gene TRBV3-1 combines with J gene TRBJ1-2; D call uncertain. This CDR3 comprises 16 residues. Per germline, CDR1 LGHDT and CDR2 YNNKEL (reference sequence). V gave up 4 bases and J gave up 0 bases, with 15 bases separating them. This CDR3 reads CASSRLTTGSNYGYTF. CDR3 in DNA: TGTGCCAGCAGCCGACTCACCACCGGATCTAACTATGGCTACACCTTC.